Reported below is one T cell receptor (beta chain). Its antigen is undetermined. The repertoire was sequenced with immunoSEQ multiplex PCR; TCRdb's copy has only in-frame clones and lacks some. The sample contains 20,000 to 25,000 clones, roughly 84% of which appear only once. Sequencing was done directly on freshly isolated, uncultured memory T cells. The sample belongs to a study of CD4 T cell repertoires in COVID-19. Points from the study as a whole: Sharing of several most expanded SARS-CoV-2-reactive clonotypes across memory subsets suggested intraclonal diversification. Between about 6 and 27% of SARS-CoV-2 clonotypes also appeared in SARS-CoV and/or HKU1 spike cultures.

The CDR3 is 16 residues long. The trim removed 2 bases at V and 5 bases at J, leaving 7 bases unmatched. The germline CDR1 and CDR2 sequences are LNHDA and SQIVND (reference sequence). The origin of this receptor is a human donor who had COVID-19. This sequence joins TRBV19 and TRBJ2-3, with 10 bases identical to TRBD2. Here the sequenced sample was central memory CD4+ T cells from blood, taken before the COVID-19 pandemic. In nucleotides, the CDR3 is TGTGCCAGTAGTATATCTACTAGCGGGGCAGGAGATACGCAGTATTTT. The encoded protein is CASSISTSGAGDTQYF.